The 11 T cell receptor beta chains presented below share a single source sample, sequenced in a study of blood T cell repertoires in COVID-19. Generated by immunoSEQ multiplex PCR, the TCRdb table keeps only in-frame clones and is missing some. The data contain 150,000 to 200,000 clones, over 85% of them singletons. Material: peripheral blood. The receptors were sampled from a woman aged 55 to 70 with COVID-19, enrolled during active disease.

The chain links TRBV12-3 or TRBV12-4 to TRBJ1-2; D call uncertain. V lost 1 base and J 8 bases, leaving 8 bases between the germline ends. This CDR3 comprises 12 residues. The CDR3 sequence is CASSLGAQGYTF. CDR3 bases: TGTGCCAGCAGTTTAGGGGCGCAGGGCTACACCTTC.

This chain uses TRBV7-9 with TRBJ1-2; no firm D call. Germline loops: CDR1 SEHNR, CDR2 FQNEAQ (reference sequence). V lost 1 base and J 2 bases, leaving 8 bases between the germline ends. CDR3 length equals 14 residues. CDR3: CASSLDRNNYGYTF. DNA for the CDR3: TGTGCCAGCAGCTTAGACAGAAACAACTATGGCTACACCTTC.

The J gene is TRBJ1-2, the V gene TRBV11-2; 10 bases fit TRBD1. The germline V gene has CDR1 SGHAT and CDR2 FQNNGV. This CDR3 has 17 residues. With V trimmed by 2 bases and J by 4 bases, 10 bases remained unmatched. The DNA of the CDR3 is TGTGCCAGCAGCTTAAGCCCGGGACAGGGGAGCATCTATGGCTACACCTTC. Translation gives CASSLSPGQGSIYGYTF. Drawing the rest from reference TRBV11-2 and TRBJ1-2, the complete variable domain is EAGVAQSPRYKIIEKRQSVAFWCNPISGHATLYWYQQILGQGPKLLIQFQNNGVVDDSQLPKDRFSAERLKGVDSTLKIQPAKLEDSAVYLCASSLSPGQGSIYGYTFGSGTRLTVV.

Here the CDR3 reads CASSLDRASTEAFF. DNA of the CDR3: TGCGCCAGCAGCCTGGACAGGGCGAGCACTGAAGCTTTCTTT. This chain uses TRBV4-3 with TRBJ1-1; 8 bases are shared with TRBD1. The CDR3 has 14 residues. The germline V gene encodes CDR1 LGHNA and CDR2 YSLEER. V was pared by 4 bases and J by 4 bases, with 5 bases of the junction left unmatched.

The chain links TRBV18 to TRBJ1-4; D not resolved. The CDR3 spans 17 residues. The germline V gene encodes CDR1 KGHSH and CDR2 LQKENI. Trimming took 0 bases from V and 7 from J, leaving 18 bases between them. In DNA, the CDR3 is TGTGCCAGCTCACCACCAAGGGCGGATGCGGGAGGTGAAAAACTGTTTTTT. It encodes CASSPPRADAGGEKLFF.

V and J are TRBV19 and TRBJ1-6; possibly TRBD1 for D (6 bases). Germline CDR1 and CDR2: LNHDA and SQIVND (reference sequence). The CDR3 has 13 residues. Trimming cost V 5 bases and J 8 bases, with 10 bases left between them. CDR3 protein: CASSSNRDSPLHF. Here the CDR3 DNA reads TGTGCCAGTAGTTCCAACAGGGATTCACCCCTCCACTTT. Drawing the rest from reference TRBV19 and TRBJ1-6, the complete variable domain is DGGITQSPKYLFRKEGQNVTLSCEQNLNHDAMYWYRQDPGQGLRLIYYSQIVNDFQKGDIAEGYSVSREKKESFPLTVTSAQKNPTAFYLCASSSNRDSPLHFGNGTRLTVT.

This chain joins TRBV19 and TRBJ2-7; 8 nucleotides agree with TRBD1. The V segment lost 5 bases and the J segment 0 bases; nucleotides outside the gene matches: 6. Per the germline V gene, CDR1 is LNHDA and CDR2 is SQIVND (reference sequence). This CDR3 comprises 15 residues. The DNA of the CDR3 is TGTGCCAGTAGTCCCGGACAGGGACCCTCCTACGAGCAGTACTTC. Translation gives CASSPGQGPSYEQYF.

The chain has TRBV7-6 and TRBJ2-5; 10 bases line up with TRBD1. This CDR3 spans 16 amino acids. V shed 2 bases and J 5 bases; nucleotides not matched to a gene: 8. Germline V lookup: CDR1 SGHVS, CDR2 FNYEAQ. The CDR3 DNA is TGTGCCAGCAGCTTACGGGACAGGGGATCGGGGGAGACCCAGTACTTC. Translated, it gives CASSLRDRGSGETQYF.

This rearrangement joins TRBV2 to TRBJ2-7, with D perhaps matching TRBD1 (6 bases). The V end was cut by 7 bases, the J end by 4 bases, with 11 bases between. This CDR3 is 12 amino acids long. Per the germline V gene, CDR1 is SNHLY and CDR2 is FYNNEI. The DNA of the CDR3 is TGTGCCAGCAAGGGACAACTTTACGAGCAGTACTTC. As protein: CASKGQLYEQYF.

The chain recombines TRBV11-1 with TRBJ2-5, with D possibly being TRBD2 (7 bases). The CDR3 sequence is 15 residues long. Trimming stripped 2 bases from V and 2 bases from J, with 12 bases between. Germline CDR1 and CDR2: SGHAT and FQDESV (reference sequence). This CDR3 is CASSLLRGAQETQYF. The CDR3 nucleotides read TGTGCCAGCAGCTTATTACGGGGGGCTCAAGAGACCCAGTACTTC.

CDR3 DNA sequence: TGTGCCAGCAGCTTCGGAAGAGGGGGCTCCTATAATTCACCCCTCCACTTT. This encodes CASSFGRGGSYNSPLHF. The chain has TRBV7-2 and TRBJ1-6, with D maybe TRBD1 (6 bases). From germline, CDR1 is SGHTA and CDR2 FQGNSA. The CDR3 is 17 residues long. The V end was cut by 3 bases, the J end by 0 bases, with 12 bases between.